This T cell receptor beta chain appears in the sequencing data of a study of T cell responses to AZD1222 COVID-19 vaccine. Broader study findings: As reported, nearly half of all spike-specific TCRs target variant regions that are unmutated. Vaccine-related CD4 TCRs covered spike, predominating at 160-218 and 743-854.

About this clone itself: Its matching antigen is unknown.

The germline V gene has CDR1 SGHRS and CDR2 YFSETQ. With V trimmed by 0 bases and J by 4 bases, 4 bases remained unmatched. The CDR3 length is 15 residues. Measured with immunoSEQ multiplex PCR; TCRdb has only the in-frame clones, and not every one. The profile covers roughly 86,000 clones, with 80% to 90% appearing a single time and approximately 30% taken by the ten largest. The TCR was taken from an adult in good health. Specimen: peripheral blood, collected on day 0 of AZD1222 vaccination. V is TRBV5-1 and J is TRBJ2-3; 8 bases agree with TRBD2. As DNA, the CDR3 is TGCGCCAGCAGCTTGGCCGGGAGGGCCGCAGATACGCAGTATTTT. This translates into CASSLAGRAADTQYF.